This T cell receptor (beta chain) was sequenced for a study of blood T cell repertoires in COVID-19. About the research overall: Acute and convalescent COVID-19 specimens originated in the United States, Italy and Spain.

This CDR3 contains 14 residues. Germline CDR1 is MGHRA and CDR2 is YSYEKL. Unmatched junction bases numbered 10, after V lost 7 bases and J lost 15 bases. Per the study methods: Researchers report that nucleated cell counts were estimated from reference gene primer amplification. The method was immunoSEQ multiplex PCR; TCRdb's version includes in-frame clones alone and lacks a portion of them. The V and J calls and the clone size are those of that table, but D and trimming were determined from the DNA. Of some 290,000 clones in the sample, about nine tenths were seen once. The clonotype comes from a woman younger than 45 with COVID-19, enrolled during active disease. V is TRBV4-1 and J is TRBJ2-1; 15 bases fit TRBD2. The sample consisted of peripheral blood. The CDR3 is CASKGTSGGLALFF. The CDR3 nucleotides read TGCGCCAGCAAAGGGACTAGCGGGGGGCTAGCGCTGTTCTTC.